These T cell receptor beta chains were read from a single sample in a study of cytomegalovirus exposure and HLA in healthy donors. Measured with immunoSEQ multiplex PCR; TCRdb has only the in-frame clones, and not every one. The sample records about 140,000 clones, almost 80% being singletons. The sequenced sample consisted of PBMCs. The receptors derive from a man between 18 and 35 years old in good health and CMV-seronegative. The CDR3 runs from the conserved cysteine through the conserved F or W. The D gene is left open where the match is weak. Not every row has a clone size; where given, it reads once, few, many or a size class.

D gene,J gene,V gene,clone size,CDR3 DNA,CDR3 protein
TRBD1,TRBJ2-3,TRBV7-2,.,TGTGCCAGCAGCACCGGGACAGATACTGGGCAGTATTTT,CASSTGTDTGQYF
.,TRBJ1-5,TRBV5-8,.,TGTGCCAGCAGCCGAGGTCTACCCAATCAGCCCCAGCATTTT,CASSRGLPNQPQHF
.,TRBJ2-1,TRBV5-4,once,TGTGCCAGCAGCTTGAGGGGGGGGACCTACAATGAGCAGTTCTTC,CASSLRGGTYNEQFF
.,TRBJ2-7,TRBV7-9,.,TGTGCCAGCAGCTTGGGTGGCCCAACAGGGACGCACGAGCAGTACTTC,CASSLGGPTGTHEQYF
.,TRBJ1-1,TRBV7-2,once,TGTGCCAGCAGCTCCCCGGGAGGACGAGGGGCTTTCTTT,CASSSPGGRGAFF
TRBD1,TRBJ1-4,TRBV7-9,.,TGTGCCAGCAGCTCCCCCGAGGACAGGGGAATGGGTAATGAAAAACTGTTTTTT,CASSSPEDRGMGNEKLFF
.,TRBJ2-3,TRBV7-9,.,TGTGCCAGCAGCTTAGGGAGGGATACGCAGTATTTT,CASSLGRDTQYF
.,TRBJ1-2,TRBV18,.,TGTGCCAGCTCACCAGGGGGGGGCGCCGGTGGCTACACCTTC,CASSPGGGAGGYTF
.,TRBJ1-3,TRBV5-1,.,TGCGCCAGCAGCTTGGGTGCGGGAGCTGGAAACACCATATATTTT,CASSLGAGAGNTIYF
.,TRBJ1-1,TRBV10-3,.,TGTGCCATCGACGGGGGGAACTGGAACACTGAAGCTTTCTTT,CAIDGGNWNTEAFF
TRBD1,TRBJ1-1,TRBV11-1,.,TGTGCCAGCAGCTCTACTACCCCGGGACAGGGGACTCGTGTCAGGGCTTTCTTT,CASSSTTPGQGTRVRAFF
.,TRBJ1-2,TRBV30,.,TGTGCCTGGAGTGTAGGGGCGAGGTACAACTATGGCTACACCTTC,CAWSVGARYNYGYTF
.,TRBJ1-6,TRBV4-3,.,TGCGCCAGCAGCCCACAGGGATCCTATAATTCACCCCTCCACTTT,CASSPQGSYNSPLHF
.,TRBJ2-7,TRBV27,.,TGTGCCAGCAGTTTATCGGCACCCGGCAGAGGGAGGGAGCAGTACTTC,CASSLSAPGRGREQYF
.,TRBJ1-4,TRBV7-2,.,TGTGCCAGCAGCCCTCGTAGGGGTGATGGGAATGAAAAACTGTTTTTT,CASSPRRGDGNEKLFF
TRBD2,TRBJ2-1,TRBV7-6,once,TGTGCCAGCAGCGCTCTAGCGGGGGGGCCAGAGTCTCACAATGAGCAGTTCTTC,CASSALAGGPESHNEQFF
TRBD1,TRBJ1-6,TRBV9,.,TGTGCCAGCAGCGGGACAGGGGGCGCTGGTTCACCCCTCCACTTT,CASSGTGGAGSPLHF
TRBD2,TRBJ2-7,TRBV7-2,.,TGTGCCAGCAGCTTAGGGGGGGGGACCTATGAGCAGTACTTC,CASSLGGGTYEQYF
.,TRBJ1-1,TRBV5-6,.,TGTGCCAGCAGCTACCAACTAGGGTGGACTGAAGCTTTCTTT,CASSYQLGWTEAFF
TRBD2,TRBJ2-1,TRBV6-5,.,TGTGCCAGCAGGCTAGCGGGGAGCTCCTACAATGAGCAGTTCTTC,CASRLAGSSYNEQFF
TRBD1,TRBJ1-4,TRBV5-6,few,TGTGCCAGCAGCGGTGGGACAGAGACTATGAAAAAACTGTTTTTT,CASSGGTETMKKLFF
.,TRBJ1-1,TRBV27,.,TGTGCCAGCAGTTTCGGGACAACGAACACTGAAGCTTTCTTT,CASSFGTTNTEAFF
.,TRBJ2-7,TRBV29-1,.,TGCAGCGGGAGGGCATCGTCCTACGAGCAGTACTTC,CSGRASSYEQYF
.,TRBJ2-5,TRBV29-1,.,TGCAGCGTTGAAAAGGCGACACAAGAGACCCAGTACTTC,CSVEKATQETQYF